These T cell receptor beta chains were read from a single sample in a study of blood T cell repertoires in COVID-19. Sequenced by immunoSEQ multiplex PCR; TCRdb stores in-frame clones only, minus some. This sample yields roughly 120,000 clones, of which roughly four fifths are seen a single time; roughly 7.3% belongs to the top ten. The sample comprised peripheral blood. These receptors were collected from a human donor in a cohort sampled during active COVID-19. The CDR3 runs from the conserved cysteine through the conserved F or W. Fields, in order: CDR3 DNA, CDR3 protein, J gene, clone size, V gene, D gene. D genes are given only for firm matches. Some rows mark clone size as missing; the rest say once, few, many or name a class of expanded clone.

TGTGCCAGTAGTATAACGGACAGGGGAAGAACCGGGGAGCTGTTTTTT,CASSITDRGRTGELFF,TRBJ2-2,-,TRBV19,TRBD1
TGCGCCAGCAGCTTGACAGGACAGGGTTACAATGAGCAGCTCTTC,CASSLTGQGYNEQLF,TRBJ2-1,-,TRBV5-1,TRBD1
TGTGCCAGCAGCCCACCTAGCGCAGAGACCCAGTACTTC,CASSPPSAETQYF,TRBJ2-5,-,TRBV7-6,-
TGTGCCACCCGGGGGGACAGGGGGAACGGGGAGCAGTACTTC,CATRGDRGNGEQYF,TRBJ2-7,-,TRBV10-3,TRBD1
TGCAGCGTGGGACAGTCCTACGAGCAGTACTTC,CSVGQSYEQYF,TRBJ2-7,once,TRBV29-1,TRBD1
TGTGCCAGCAGCTTTCCCTCGACAGGGGGCCGGGAGCAGTACTTC,CASSFPSTGGREQYF,TRBJ2-7,-,TRBV5-6,TRBD1
TGTGCCAGCAGCCAAGATCCCAGCGGGGGCCCCCAAGAGACCCAGTACTTC,CASSQDPSGGPQETQYF,TRBJ2-5,-,TRBV4-2,TRBD2
TGTGCCACCAGTGATAAGCGGGGAAACTCCTACGAGCAGTACTTC,CATSDKRGNSYEQYF,TRBJ2-7,few,TRBV24-1,TRBD2
TGTGCCAGCAGTTATACTGCCGCGGGACGGGTCTACGAGCAGTACTTC,CASSYTAAGRVYEQYF,TRBJ2-7,-,TRBV6-6,-
TGCAGCGTTGACACCTCAGGGCTGAACACTGAAGCTTTCTTT,CSVDTSGLNTEAFF,TRBJ1-1,-,TRBV29-1,-
TGTGCCAGCAGCTTAGGGACAGGGGGTGCGGCTAATGAAAAACTGTTTTTT,CASSLGTGGAANEKLFF,TRBJ1-4,-,TRBV7-9,TRBD1
TGCGCCAGCAGCCGGGACTCTGTCTACGAGCAGTACTTC,CASSRDSVYEQYF,TRBJ2-7,-,TRBV5-1,-
TGTGCCAGCAGCTTGGGACTACTTAACACTGAAGCTTTCTTT,CASSLGLLNTEAFF,TRBJ1-1,-,TRBV5-8,-
TGTGCCGTCTCTTCCGGGACAGCCATAATCTACGAGCAGTACTTC,CAVSSGTAIIYEQYF,TRBJ2-7,-,TRBV12-5,TRBD1
TGTGCTAGTGGTTCGACACAGAACACTGAAGCTTTCTTT,CASGSTQNTEAFF,TRBJ1-1,-,TRBV12-5,-
TGTGCCAGCAGTCACAGGGGGCTTACTGAAGCTTTCTTT,CASSHRGLTEAFF,TRBJ1-1,-,TRBV28,TRBD1
TGTGCCAGCAGCGCGGGGGATAGCAATCAGCCCCAGCATTTT,CASSAGDSNQPQHF,TRBJ1-5,few,TRBV9,-